This T cell receptor beta chain was observed in a study of shared clonotypes between healthy human individuals. Study-level findings and limits: Across a handful of donors, naive CD4 shared roughly 5%, naive CD8 under 4%, memory CD4 about 2.5%, memory CD8 about 0.4%. Clonotypes shared by all four donors outscored non-shared clonotypes in generation probability.

Measured with immunoSEQ multiplex PCR; TCRdb has only the in-frame clones, and not every one. This table holds 2 million to 2.5 million clones, under 97% found once. A single count supports this clone. Its antigen is not identified. There are 16 residues in the CDR3. The germline CDR1 and CDR2 sequences are MNHEY and SVGAGI. Trimming took 2 bases from V and 2 from J, leaving 14 bases between them. The V call is TRBV6-5, the J call TRBJ2-3; possibly TRBD1 for D (6 bases). The sequence derives from a man between 18 and 35 years old in good health. Sequencing was done on a sample of naive CD4+ T cells sorted from blood. Regarding subset: CD45RA+ positively selected. The CDR3 sequence is CASSYGRTVNTDTQYF. The CDR3 nucleotides are TGTGCCAGCAGTTACGGCAGGACAGTGAACACAGATACGCAGTATTTT.